This T cell receptor (beta chain) originates from a study of control samples from healthy donors and cancer patients. The CDR3 is made up of 15 amino acids. Per the germline V gene, CDR1 is SGHDN and CDR2 is FVKESK. The V and J ends lost 4 bases and 8 bases respectively, with 15 bases between them. TCRdb keeps only in-frame clones here, not all; method: immunoSEQ multiplex PCR. This table has more than 70,000 clones, roughly 89% appearing once. This rearrangement joins TRBV14 to TRBJ1-6; maybe TRBD1 (6 bases). This TCR derives from a man in his 60s with lung cancer. The specimen was PBMCs. CDR3 coding DNA: TGTGCCAGCAGCCTCCGAACAGGGACTTATTCACCCCTCCACTTT. This translates into CASSLRTGTYSPLHF.